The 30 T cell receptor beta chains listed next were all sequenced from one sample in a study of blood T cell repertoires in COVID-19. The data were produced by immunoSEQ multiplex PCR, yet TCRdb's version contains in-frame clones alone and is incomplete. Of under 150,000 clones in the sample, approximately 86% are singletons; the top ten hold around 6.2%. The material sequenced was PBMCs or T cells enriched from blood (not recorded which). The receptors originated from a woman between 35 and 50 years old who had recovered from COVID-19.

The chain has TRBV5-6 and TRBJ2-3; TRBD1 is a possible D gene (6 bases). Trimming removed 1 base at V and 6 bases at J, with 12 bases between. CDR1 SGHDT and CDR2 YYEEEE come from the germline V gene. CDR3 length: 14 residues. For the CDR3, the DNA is TGTGCCAGCAGCTTGCCAGGGGTGGCGGATACGCAGTATTTT. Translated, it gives CASSLPGVADTQYF.

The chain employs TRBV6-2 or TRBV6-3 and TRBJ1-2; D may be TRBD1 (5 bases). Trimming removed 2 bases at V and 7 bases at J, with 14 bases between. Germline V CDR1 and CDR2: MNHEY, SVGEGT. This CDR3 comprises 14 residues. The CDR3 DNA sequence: TGTGCCAGCAGTTACATTCCGCAGGGAACTGGCTACACCTTC. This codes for CASSYIPQGTGYTF.

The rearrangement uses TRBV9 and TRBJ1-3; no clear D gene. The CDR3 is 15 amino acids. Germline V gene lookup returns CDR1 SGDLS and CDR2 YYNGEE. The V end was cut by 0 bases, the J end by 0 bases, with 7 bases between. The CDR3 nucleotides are TGTGCCAGCAGCGTAGCACGGGGCTCTGGAAACACCATATATTTT. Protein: CASSVARGSGNTIYF.

The CDR3 DNA reads as TGTGCCAGCAGCAGGGACAGGGAACATTACAATGAGCAGTTCTTC. It encodes CASSRDREHYNEQFF. The chain combines TRBV27 with TRBJ2-1, with 9 bases fitting TRBD1. This CDR3 has 15 amino acids. V lost 6 bases, J lost 4 bases, and 7 bases stayed unmatched. Germline loops: CDR1 MNHEY, CDR2 SMNVEV (reference sequence).

The CDR3 region has the DNA TGTGCCAGCTCAACAGGGAAAGGAACTGAAGCTTTCTTT. This encodes CASSTGKGTEAFF. The chain links TRBV18 to TRBJ1-1; tentatively, D is TRBD1 (6 bases). V gave up 5 bases and J gave up 5 bases, with 12 bases separating them. The CDR3 has 13 amino acids. Germline CDR1 reads KGHSH; CDR2 reads LQKENI.

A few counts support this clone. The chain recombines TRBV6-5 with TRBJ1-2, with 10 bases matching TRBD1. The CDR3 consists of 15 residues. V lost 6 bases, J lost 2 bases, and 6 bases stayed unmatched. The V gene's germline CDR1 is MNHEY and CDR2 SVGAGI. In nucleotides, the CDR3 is TGTGCCAGCAGGAGACAGGGGGCTACGAACTATGGCTACACCTTC. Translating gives CASRRQGATNYGYTF.

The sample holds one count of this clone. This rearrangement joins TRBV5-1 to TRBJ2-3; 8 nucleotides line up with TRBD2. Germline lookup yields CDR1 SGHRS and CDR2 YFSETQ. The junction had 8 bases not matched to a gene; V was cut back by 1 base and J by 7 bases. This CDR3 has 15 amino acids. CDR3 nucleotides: TGCGCCAGCAGCTTGAAAAGCGGGGGTATGAATACGCAGTATTTT. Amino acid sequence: CASSLKSGGMNTQYF.

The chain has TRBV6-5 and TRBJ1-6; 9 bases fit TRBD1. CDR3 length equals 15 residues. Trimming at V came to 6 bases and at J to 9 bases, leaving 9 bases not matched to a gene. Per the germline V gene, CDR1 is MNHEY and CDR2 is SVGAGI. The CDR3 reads CASSLTGTGSSPLHF. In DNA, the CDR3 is TGTGCCAGCAGCTTAACCGGGACAGGGTCTTCACCCCTCCACTTT.

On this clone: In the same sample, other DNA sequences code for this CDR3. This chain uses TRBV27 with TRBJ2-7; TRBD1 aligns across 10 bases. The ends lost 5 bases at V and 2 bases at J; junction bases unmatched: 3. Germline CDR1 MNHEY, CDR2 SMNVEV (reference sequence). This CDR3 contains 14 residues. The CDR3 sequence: CASSLDRGPYEQYF. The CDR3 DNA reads TGTGCCAGCAGTCTAGACAGGGGGCCCTACGAGCAGTACTTC.

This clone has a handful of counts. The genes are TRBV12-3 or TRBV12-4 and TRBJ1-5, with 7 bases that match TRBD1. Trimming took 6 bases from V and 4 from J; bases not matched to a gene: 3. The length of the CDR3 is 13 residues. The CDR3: CASSLTGNQPQHF. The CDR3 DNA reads TGTGCCAGCAGCCTGACAGGGAATCAGCCCCAGCATTTT.

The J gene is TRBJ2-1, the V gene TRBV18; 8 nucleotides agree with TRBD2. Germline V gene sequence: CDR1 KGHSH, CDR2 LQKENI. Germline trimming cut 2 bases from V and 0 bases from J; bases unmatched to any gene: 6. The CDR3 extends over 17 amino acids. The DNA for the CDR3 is TGTGCCAGCTCACCAAACCCGCTAGCGGGCTCCTACAATGAGCAGTTCTTC. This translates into CASSPNPLAGSYNEQFF.

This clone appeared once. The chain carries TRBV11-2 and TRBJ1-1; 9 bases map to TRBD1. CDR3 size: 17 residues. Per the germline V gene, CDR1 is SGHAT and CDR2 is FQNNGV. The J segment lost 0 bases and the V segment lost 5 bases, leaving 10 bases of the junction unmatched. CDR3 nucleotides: TGTGCCAGCAGCGTAGGGACAGGGCTATATTTGAACACTGAAGCTTTCTTT. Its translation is CASSVGTGLYLNTEAFF.

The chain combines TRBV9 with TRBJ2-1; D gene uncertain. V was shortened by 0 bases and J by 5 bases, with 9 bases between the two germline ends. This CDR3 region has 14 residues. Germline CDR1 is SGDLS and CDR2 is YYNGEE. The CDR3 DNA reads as TGTGCCAGCAGCGTAGGCGGCAGTAACAATGAGCAGTTCTTC. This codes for CASSVGGSNNEQFF.

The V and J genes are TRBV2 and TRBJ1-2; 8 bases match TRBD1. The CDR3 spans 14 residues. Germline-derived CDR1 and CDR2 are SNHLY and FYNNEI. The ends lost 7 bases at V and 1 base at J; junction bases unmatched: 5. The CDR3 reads CASKGTGLNYGYTF. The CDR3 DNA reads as TGTGCCAGCAAGGGGACAGGTCTTAACTATGGCTACACCTTC. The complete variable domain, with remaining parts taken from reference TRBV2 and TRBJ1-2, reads EPEVTQTPSHQVTQMGQEVILRCVPISNHLYFYWYRQILGQKVEFLVSFYNNEISEKSEIFDDQFSVERPDGSNFTLKIRSTKLEDSAMYFCASKGTGLNYGYTFGSGTRLTVV.

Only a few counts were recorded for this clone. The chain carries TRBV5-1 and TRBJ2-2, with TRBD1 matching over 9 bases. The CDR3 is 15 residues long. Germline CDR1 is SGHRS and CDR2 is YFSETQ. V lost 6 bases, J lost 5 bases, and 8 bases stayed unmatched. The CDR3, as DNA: TGCGCCAGCAAGAGGGGACAGGGAGAAACCGGGGAGCTGTTTTTT. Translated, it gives CASKRGQGETGELFF. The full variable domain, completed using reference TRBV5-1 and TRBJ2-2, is KAGVTQTPRYLIKTRGQQVTLSCSPISGHRSVSWYQQTPGQGLQFLFEYFSETQRNKGNFPGRFSGRQFSNSRSEMNVSTLELGDSALYLCASKRGQGETGELFFGEGSRLTVL.

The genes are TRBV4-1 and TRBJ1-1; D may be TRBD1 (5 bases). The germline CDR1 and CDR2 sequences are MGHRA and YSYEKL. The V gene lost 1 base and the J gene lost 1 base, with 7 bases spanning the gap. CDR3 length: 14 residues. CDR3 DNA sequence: TGCGCCAGCAGCCAAGGACAGACGAACACTGAAGCTTTCTTT. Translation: CASSQGQTNTEAFF.

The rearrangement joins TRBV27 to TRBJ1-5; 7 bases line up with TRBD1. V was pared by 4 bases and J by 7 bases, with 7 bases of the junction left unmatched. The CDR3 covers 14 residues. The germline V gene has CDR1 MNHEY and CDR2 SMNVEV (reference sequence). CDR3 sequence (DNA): TGTGCCAGCAGTTCAGGACAGGTTTCACAGCCCCAGCATTTT. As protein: CASSSGQVSQPQHF.

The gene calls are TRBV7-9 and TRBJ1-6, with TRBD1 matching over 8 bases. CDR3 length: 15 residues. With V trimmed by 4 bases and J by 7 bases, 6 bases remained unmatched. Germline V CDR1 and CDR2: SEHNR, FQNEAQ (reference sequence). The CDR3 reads CASSSTGTGNSPLHF. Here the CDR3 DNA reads TGTGCCAGCAGCTCTACCGGGACAGGCAATTCACCCCTCCACTTT.

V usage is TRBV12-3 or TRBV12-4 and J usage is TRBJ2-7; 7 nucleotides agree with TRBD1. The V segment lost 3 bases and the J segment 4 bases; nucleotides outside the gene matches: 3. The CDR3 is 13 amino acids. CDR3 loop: CASSLNRGYEQYF. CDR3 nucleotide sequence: TGTGCCAGCAGTTTGAACAGGGGATACGAGCAGTACTTC.

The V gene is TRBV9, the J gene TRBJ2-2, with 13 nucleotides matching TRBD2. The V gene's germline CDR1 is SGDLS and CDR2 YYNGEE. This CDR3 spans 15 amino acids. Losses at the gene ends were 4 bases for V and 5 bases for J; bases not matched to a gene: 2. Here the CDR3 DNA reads TGTGCCAGCAGCCCGACTAGCGGGGGGACCGGGGAGCTGTTTTTT. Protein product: CASSPTSGGTGELFF.

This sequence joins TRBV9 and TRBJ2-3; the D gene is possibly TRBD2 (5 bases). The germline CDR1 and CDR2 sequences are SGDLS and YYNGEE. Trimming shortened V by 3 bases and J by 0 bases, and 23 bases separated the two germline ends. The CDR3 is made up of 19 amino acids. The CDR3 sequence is CASSGSKVRGALSTDTQYF. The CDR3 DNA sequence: TGTGCCAGCAGCGGATCAAAGGTACGGGGTGCCCTCAGCACAGATACGCAGTATTTT.

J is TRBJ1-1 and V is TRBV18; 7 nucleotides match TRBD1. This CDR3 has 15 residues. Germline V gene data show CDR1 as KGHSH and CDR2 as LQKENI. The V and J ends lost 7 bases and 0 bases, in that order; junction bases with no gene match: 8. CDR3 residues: CASFQTGALNTEAFF. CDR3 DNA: TGTGCCAGCTTCCAAACAGGGGCATTGAACACTGAAGCTTTCTTT.

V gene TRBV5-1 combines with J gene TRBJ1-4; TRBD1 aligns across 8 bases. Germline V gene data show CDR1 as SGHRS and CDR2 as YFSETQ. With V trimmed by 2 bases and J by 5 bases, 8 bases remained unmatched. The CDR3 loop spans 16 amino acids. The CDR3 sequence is CASSLRDRRTNEKLFF. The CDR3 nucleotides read TGCGCCAGCAGCTTAAGGGACAGGCGGACGAATGAAAAACTGTTTTTT.

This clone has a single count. This CDR3 is CASSGEARINQPQHF. In DNA form, the CDR3 reads TGTGCCAGCAGTGGGGAGGCCAGAATCAATCAGCCCCAGCATTTT. V gene TRBV2 combines with J gene TRBJ1-5; D gene ambiguous. V was trimmed by 4 bases and J by 3 bases, leaving 13 bases between them. CDR1 and CDR2 from the germline V gene are SNHLY and FYNNEI. This CDR3 has 15 amino acids.

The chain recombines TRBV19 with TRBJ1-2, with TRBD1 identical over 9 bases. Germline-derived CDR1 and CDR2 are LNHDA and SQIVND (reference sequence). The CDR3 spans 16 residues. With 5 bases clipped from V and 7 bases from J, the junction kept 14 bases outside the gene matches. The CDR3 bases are TGTGCCAGTAGTCCTCATATCGGAGACAGGGGGATTGGCTACACCTTC. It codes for CASSPHIGDRGIGYTF.

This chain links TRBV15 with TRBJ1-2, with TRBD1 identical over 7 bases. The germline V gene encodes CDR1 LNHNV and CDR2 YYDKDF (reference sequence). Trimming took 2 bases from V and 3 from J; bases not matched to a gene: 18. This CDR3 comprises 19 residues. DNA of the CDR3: TGTGCCACCAGCAGACCCGACCGACAGGGTTGGAACATAGACTATGGCTACACCTTC. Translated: CATSRPDRQGWNIDYGYTF.

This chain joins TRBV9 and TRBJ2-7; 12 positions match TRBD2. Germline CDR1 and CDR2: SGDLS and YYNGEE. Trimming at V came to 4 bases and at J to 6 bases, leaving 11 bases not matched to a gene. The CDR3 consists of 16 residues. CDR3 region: CASSPSQASGRGEQYF. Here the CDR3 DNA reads TGTGCCAGCAGCCCCTCCCAAGCTAGCGGGAGGGGCGAGCAGTACTTC.

This CDR3 reads CASRPLGGTPGEQYF. The CDR3 nucleotides are TGTGCCAGCAGACCATTGGGAGGGACTCCGGGGGAGCAGTACTTC. The chain carries TRBV7-9 and TRBJ2-7; 7 bases match TRBD2. V shed 6 bases, J shed 7 bases, and the junction held 15 bases outside the gene matches. Germline loops: CDR1 SEHNR, CDR2 FQNEAQ (reference sequence). The CDR3 is 15 residues long.

CDR3 in DNA: TGTGCCAGCAGGCACCTAGCCCAGAGCTCCTACGAGCAGTACTTC. Its protein product is CASRHLAQSSYEQYF. The V and J genes are TRBV3-1 (or the pseudogene TRBV3-2) and TRBJ2-7; weak D call: TRBD2 (5 bases). Germline V gene sequence: CDR1 LGHDT, CDR2 YNNKEL (reference sequence). This CDR3 spans 15 amino acids. Trimming stripped 6 bases from V and 0 bases from J, with 15 bases between.

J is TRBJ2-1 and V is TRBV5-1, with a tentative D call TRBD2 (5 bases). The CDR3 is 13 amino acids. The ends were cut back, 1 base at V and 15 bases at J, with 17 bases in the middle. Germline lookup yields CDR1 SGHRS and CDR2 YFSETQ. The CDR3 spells CASSLSPGAGLFF. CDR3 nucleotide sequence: TGCGCCAGCAGCTTGTCCCCAGGTGCGGGCCTGTTCTTC.